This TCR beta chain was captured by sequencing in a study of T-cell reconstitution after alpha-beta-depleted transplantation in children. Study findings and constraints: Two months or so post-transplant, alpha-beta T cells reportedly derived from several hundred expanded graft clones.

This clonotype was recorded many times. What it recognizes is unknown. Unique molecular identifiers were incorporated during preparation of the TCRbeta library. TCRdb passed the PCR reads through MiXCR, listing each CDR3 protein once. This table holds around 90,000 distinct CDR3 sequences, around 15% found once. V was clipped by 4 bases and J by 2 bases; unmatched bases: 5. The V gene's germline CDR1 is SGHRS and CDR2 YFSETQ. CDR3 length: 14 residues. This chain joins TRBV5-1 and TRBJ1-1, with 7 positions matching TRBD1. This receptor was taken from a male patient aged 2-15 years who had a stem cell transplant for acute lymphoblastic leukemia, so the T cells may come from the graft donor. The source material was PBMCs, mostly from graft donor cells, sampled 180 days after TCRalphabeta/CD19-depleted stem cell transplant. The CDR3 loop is CASSRGTANTEAFF. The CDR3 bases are TGCGCCAGCAGCCGCGGGACAGCCAACACTGAAGCTTTCTTT.